What follows are 28 T cell receptor beta chains derived from one specimen sequenced in a study of shared clonotypes between healthy human individuals. This table comes from immunoSEQ multiplex PCR, and its TCRdb copy is limited to in-frame clones, with some not included. The table includes some 2,000,000 clones, 85% to 95% detected once. What was sequenced was naive CD4+ T cells sorted from blood. Subset given: CD45RA+ positively selected. Receptors were obtained from a man between 18 and 35 years old in good health.

The CDR3 protein is CASSGLAVNEQFF. DNA for the CDR3: TGTGCCAGCAGCGGCCTAGCTGTCAATGAGCAGTTCTTC. The chain employs TRBV5-4 and TRBJ2-1, with a weak D call TRBD2 (5 bases). There are 13 residues in the CDR3. Germline assignment: CDR1 SGHNT and CDR2 YYREEE (reference sequence). Trimming removed 4 bases at V and 6 bases at J, with 11 bases between.

The chain employs TRBV7-9 and TRBJ2-5; D not resolved. Looked up from germline, CDR1 is SEHNR and CDR2 is FQNEAQ (reference sequence). The length of the CDR3 is 11 residues. Trimming pared 3 bases from V and 10 bases from J, leaving 9 bases between. CDR3 sequence: CASSLESSQYF. DNA for the CDR3: TGTGCCAGCAGCTTGGAGTCAAGCCAGTACTTC.

The chain employs TRBV7-9 and TRBJ2-1; no definite D call. Trimming left V 3 bases short and J 6 bases short, with 15 bases between. The CDR3 covers 15 residues. CDR1 and CDR2 (germline): SEHNR, FQNEAQ (reference sequence). CDR3 sequence (DNA): TGTGCCAGCAGCTTCCGCGAGACGGTCATCAATGAGCAGTTCTTC. This translates into CASSFRETVINEQFF.

The chain recombines TRBV11-2 with TRBJ2-7; 9 bases are a match to TRBD1. The CDR3 runs 17 residues. The germline V gene has CDR1 SGHAT and CDR2 FQNNGV. V gave up 2 bases and J gave up 3 bases; unmatched junction bases: 11. The CDR3: CASSLTDTGTGHYEQYF. CDR3 DNA: TGTGCCAGCAGCTTAACCGATACCGGGACAGGGCACTACGAGCAGTACTTC.

V is TRBV27 and J is TRBJ2-7; D uncertain. CDR1 is MNHEY and CDR2 is SMNVEV in the germline V gene (reference sequence). Deletions cut 8 bases from V and 3 bases from J, with 17 bases between. The CDR3 is 14 amino acids. The CDR3: CASAPQAPRYEQYF. The CDR3 region has the DNA TGTGCCAGCGCCCCCCAGGCCCCTCGCTACGAGCAGTACTTC.

In its sample, this clone was seen a few times. This chain links TRBV28 with TRBJ1-2; D ambiguous. The V gene lost 5 bases and the J gene lost 4 bases, with 14 bases spanning the gap. Germline CDR1 reads MDHEN; CDR2 reads SYDVKM. CDR3 size: 14 residues. CDR3 in DNA: TGTGCCAGCAGTACGCGCGCTACACTCTATGGCTACACCTTC. Translation gives CASSTRATLYGYTF.

This sequence joins TRBV7-2 and TRBJ2-2, with D possibly TRBD1 on 6 matching bases. Germline values: CDR1 SGHTA, CDR2 FQGNSA. Trimming left V 4 bases short and J 6 bases short, with 12 bases between. The CDR3 totals 14 residues. CDR3 protein: CASSSTQGAGELFF. The CDR3, as DNA: TGTGCCAGCAGCTCGACACAGGGAGCCGGGGAGCTGTTTTTT.

The V gene is TRBV5-1, the J gene TRBJ1-1, with a possible D match to TRBD1 (6 bases). The germline V gene encodes CDR1 SGHRS and CDR2 YFSETQ. The CDR3 spans 14 residues. V was pared by 1 base and J by 4 bases, with 11 bases between. Here the CDR3 reads CASSLPGATTEAFF. The DNA of the CDR3 is TGCGCCAGCAGCTTGCCGGGGGCAACCACTGAAGCTTTCTTT.

This clone has a single count. The chain couples TRBV30 to TRBJ1-1; D is uncertain. Germline lookup yields CDR1 GTSNPN and CDR2 SVGIG (reference sequence). Trimming took 3 bases from V and 11 from J, leaving 16 bases between them. This CDR3 has 12 amino acids. The CDR3 DNA is TGTGCCTGGAGCGAGACTGGCCATGGGGCTTTCTTT. Translated: CAWSETGHGAFF.

This clone has just one count. The chain recombines TRBV10-3 with TRBJ1-5; the match to TRBD1 covers 7 bases. The germline V gene has CDR1 ENHRY and CDR2 SYGVKD. Trimming took 6 bases from V and 1 from J; bases not matched to a gene: 3. The length of the CDR3 is 14 residues. The CDR3 coding sequence is TGTGCCATCAGCGGGACAGCGAGCAATCAGCCCCAGCATTTT. As protein: CAISGTASNQPQHF.

The table lists this clone with a count of one. A read error may produce the germline difference seen at one junction end. The sample contains more than one DNA sequence encoding this CDR3. This chain uses TRBV28 with TRBJ2-5; D is unclear. The germline gives CDR1 MDHEN, CDR2 SYDVKM. This CDR3 has 13 residues. This chain's CDR3 is CASSNPVPETQYF. The CDR3 DNA reads as TGTGCCAGCAGTAACCCAGTTCCGGAGACTCAGTACTTC.

The rearrangement links TRBV9 to TRBJ1-4, with unresolved D. Germline CDR1 SGDLS, CDR2 YYNGEE. This CDR3 has 15 amino acids. The V end lost 4 bases, the J end lost 1 base, and 11 bases lay between the germline ends. The CDR3 nucleotides are TGTGCCAGCAGCACCGCACCGGGAACTAATGAAAAACTGTTTTTT. Amino acids: CASSTAPGTNEKLFF.

The chain couples TRBV30 to TRBJ1-5, with D perhaps TRBD1 (5 bases). The CDR3 loop spans 14 amino acids. Trimming pared 0 bases from V and 4 bases from J, leaving 10 bases between. The germline CDR1 and CDR2 sequences are GTSNPN and SVGIG (reference sequence). The CDR3, as DNA: TGTGCCTGGAGTGTGCTTCCAGGGAATCAGCCCCAGCATTTT. It encodes CAWSVLPGNQPQHF.

The V and J genes are TRBV5-1 and TRBJ2-1; a weak D match, TRBD2 (6 bases). Deletions cut 6 bases from V and 4 bases from J, with 14 bases between. This CDR3 is built from 14 residues. Per germline, CDR1 SGHRS and CDR2 YFSETQ. The CDR3 nucleotides are TGCGCCAGCAAAGGGAGGCTACAGTACAATGAGCAGTTCTTC. This codes for CASKGRLQYNEQFF.

V and J are TRBV2 and TRBJ2-2, with D uncertain. This CDR3 has 19 residues. The germline gives CDR1 SNHLY, CDR2 FYNNEI. Trimming removed 5 bases from V and 0 bases from J, with 22 bases in between. In nucleotides, the CDR3 is TGTGCCAGCAGTCACCGCGGACGGACCGTTAATGCGAACACCGGGGAGCTGTTTTTT. Its translation: CASSHRGRTVNANTGELFF.

This clone was recorded only once. The V and J genes are TRBV6-6 and TRBJ1-5, with 9 bases lining up with TRBD1. The CDR3 consists of 15 residues. From germline, CDR1 is MNHNY and CDR2 SVGAGI (reference sequence). Trimming cost V 7 bases and J 3 bases; bases outside gene matches: 7. This CDR3 reads CASTRDRADNQPQHF. In DNA, the CDR3 is TGTGCCAGCACCCGGGACAGGGCTGACAATCAGCCCCAGCATTTT.

The chain is built from TRBV18 and TRBJ1-5; D is ambiguous. The CDR3 sequence is 14 residues long. Between the trimmed V and J ends, which lost 3 bases and 6 bases, there was a span of 12 bases. The germline gives CDR1 KGHSH, CDR2 LQKENI. The CDR3 nucleotides read TGTGCCAGCTCACCGCTTGTAGGGATTCAGCCCCAGCATTTT. This gives the protein CASSPLVGIQPQHF. The whole variable domain, filled in from reference TRBV18 and TRBJ1-5, reads NAGVMQNPRHLVRRRGQEARLRCSPMKGHSHVYWYRQLPEEGLKFMVYLQKENIIDESGMPKERFSAEFPKEGPSILRIQQVVRGDSAAYFCASSPLVGIQPQHFGDGTRLSIL.

This chain joins TRBV7-9 and TRBJ1-1; 8 positions match TRBD1. Trimming at V came to 1 base and at J to 4 bases, leaving 5 bases not matched to a gene. The CDR3 contains 15 residues. Germline V lookup: CDR1 SEHNR, CDR2 FQNEAQ (reference sequence). CDR3 in amino acids: CASSLGAGGSTEAFF. The CDR3 DNA is TGTGCCAGCAGCTTAGGGGCAGGGGGCTCCACTGAAGCTTTCTTT.

The chain combines TRBV6-4 with TRBJ1-1, with no clear D. The V gene lost 3 bases and the J gene lost 0 bases, with 5 bases spanning the gap. The length of the CDR3 is 13 residues. Germline lookup yields CDR1 MRHNA and CDR2 SNTAGT. The CDR3 here is CASSEEVNTEAFF. CDR3 DNA: TGTGCCAGCAGTGAGGAAGTGAACACTGAAGCTTTCTTT.

The chain joins TRBV7-3 to TRBJ2-5, with 8 bases fitting TRBD2. The V gene end was trimmed by 1 base and the J gene end by 1 base; junction bases not matched to a gene: 5. Germline assignment: CDR1 SGHTA and CDR2 FQGTGA. The CDR3 extends over 16 amino acids. Here the CDR3 reads CASSLNAGGVQETQYF. The CDR3 DNA follows: TGTGCCAGCAGCTTAAACGCCGGGGGGGTCCAAGAGACCCAGTACTTC.

V usage is TRBV2 and J usage is TRBJ2-5; D may match TRBD1 or TRBD2 (5 bases each). The germline V gene has CDR1 SNHLY and CDR2 FYNNEI. Trimming removed 7 bases from V and 5 bases from J, with 14 bases in between. The CDR3 consists of 13 residues. The CDR3 spells CASISGGGETQYF. CDR3 bases: TGTGCCAGCATAAGTGGGGGTGGCGAGACCCAGTACTTC.

J is TRBJ2-3 and V is TRBV30; 7 bases map to TRBD1. V was pared by 4 bases and J by 0 bases, with 7 bases of the junction left unmatched. The CDR3 consists of 15 residues. Germline V CDR1 and CDR2: GTSNPN, SVGIG (reference sequence). The CDR3 sequence: CAWTRQGSSTDTQYF. CDR3 bases: TGTGCCTGGACCCGACAGGGATCAAGCACAGATACGCAGTATTTT.

This clone was counted once. The sample contains more than one DNA sequence encoding this CDR3. The CDR3 DNA reads as TGCGCCAGCAGCTTAGGATCTGGAAACACCATATATTTT. Translated, it gives CASSLGSGNTIYF. The chain carries TRBV5-1 and TRBJ1-3, with D unresolved. Germline V CDR1 and CDR2: SGHRS, YFSETQ. CDR3 length: 13 amino acids. V dropped 2 bases and J dropped 1 base, with 4 bases sitting between them.

V and J are TRBV21-1 and TRBJ2-4. TRBV21-1 represents a pseudogene. The CDR3 totals 16 residues. The DNA for the CDR3 is TGTGCCAGCAGCAAAGACCCCGTTCCGAGGGGAAACATTCAGTACTTC. Amino acid sequence: CASSKDPVPRGNIQYF.

The gene calls are TRBV18 and TRBJ2-5; D gene unclear. The V end lost 2 bases, the J end lost 5 bases, and 12 bases lay between the germline ends. This CDR3 contains 14 residues. CDR1 KGHSH and CDR2 LQKENI come from the germline V gene. The chain's CDR3 is CASSPNSGPETQYF. The CDR3 coding sequence is TGTGCCAGCTCACCAAATTCGGGTCCCGAGACCCAGTACTTC.

The genes are TRBV12-5 and TRBJ2-1; 8 bases are shared with TRBD1. The CDR3 contains 14 residues. Per germline, CDR1 LGHNT and CDR2 FRNRAP. With V trimmed by 6 bases and J by 7 bases, 8 bases remained unmatched. The CDR3 coding sequence is TGTGCTAGTGGACCGACAGGGGTAGTTAATGAGCAGTTCTTC. Translated, it gives CASGPTGVVNEQFF.

The V and J genes are TRBV30 and TRBJ1-1; a possible D gene is TRBD1 (5 bases). Per the germline V gene, CDR1 is GTSNPN and CDR2 is SVGIG (reference sequence). V was trimmed by 1 base and J by 5 bases, leaving 14 bases between them. This CDR3 region has 14 residues. The CDR3 DNA is TGTGCCTGGAGTGGGATCTTGGGGGGTACTGAAGCTTTCTTT. Protein sequence: CAWSGILGGTEAFF.

Note on this clone: The same CDR3 arises from other DNA sequences in this sample as well. The chain employs TRBV5-4 and TRBJ1-2; 8 bases agree with TRBD1. The ends lost 0 bases at V and 2 bases at J; junction bases unmatched: 3. This CDR3 region has 15 residues. Germline values: CDR1 SGHNT, CDR2 YYREEE (reference sequence). The CDR3 sequence is CASSLGRQGNYGYTF. DNA of the CDR3: TGTGCCAGCAGCTTGGGGAGACAGGGGAACTATGGCTACACCTTC.